This TCR beta chain appears in the sequencing data of a study of beta chain features in type 1 diabetes (dated by TCRdb to 2016 to 2018). Study-wide context: No differences in mean age, gender distribution, total cell number or subset yield were found between patients and healthy donors. The study compared the TCRB repertoires of sorted circulating CD4+ T cell subsets in recently diagnosed type 1 diabetes patients with those in matched healthy donors. Across all samples, approximately 98,000,000 sorted cells were examined, and cell number per subset correlated strongly with RNA yield. Whereas all 30 or so donors provided naive and central memory subsets, regulatory and stem cell-like memory subsets were isolated from just 8 patients and roughly 8 healthy donors.

A distance of 10 bases separates the germline ends of V and J, which lose 4 bases and 3 bases respectively. CDR1 and CDR2 are drawn from the germline V gene: KGHSH, LQKENI. Including the terminal cysteine and phenylalanine, the CDR3 comprises 14 residues. The CDR3 DNA has 42 bases and is translated from base 1. Worth noting for this clone: Its antigen specificity is not known. Nothing much larger sits one base from this clone, and base qualities are not available.

All of the isolated RNA was reverse transcribed with the High Capacity cDNA Reverse Transcription Kit, so expressed TCRB transcripts were sequenced. Deep immunoSEQ sequencing was applied to naive, central memory and regulatory T cell samples, giving an average of about 3.8 million total reads per sample. Sorted cells were lysed in RLT buffer, and RNA was extracted using DNase-treated RNeasy Micro or Mini kits according to cell number. To prevent cross-contamination, every cell subset was processed on its own, while patient and healthy donor samples were processed together. The immunoSEQ multiplex PCR was used to amplify TCRB sequences from cDNA, yielding 87-bp fragments that span the CDR3 region. Sequencing of the amplicons was done on the Illumina HiSeq platform. The authors' analysis ran thus. Synthetic template baselines were used to correct PCR bias computationally, reads within Hamming distance 2 were collapsed together, and singletons that could not be merged were discarded. Reads were aligned against IMGT so that V, D and J genes, CDR3 length and insertions or deletions at six rearrangement sites could be assigned. Within each subset, clonotype counts were normalized to sorted cell number, and only after that were true diversity and Gini coefficients computed with the tcR R package. The overlap coefficient, calculated on TCRB nucleotide sequences, was used to measure repertoire sharing. Out-of-frame TCRB sequences from naive cells were analyzed as a proxy for the pre-selection repertoire. Held by TCRdb, this immuneACCESS table contains in-frame sequences only and omits some clones. Under half of the omission traces to an unresolved V gene where checked; the cause of the rest is unknown. V and J calls and clone size are as listed in that table; D and trimming were resolved from the DNA. The sample yields 200,000 to 250,000 clones; around 14% were counted once. The leading ten clones occupy roughly 0.028% of the sample.

The research as a whole found: Because small numbers of individuals were included in the HLA sub-analyses, any influence of HLA type on TCRB rearrangement was left unresolved. Shorter templates might be favored by PCR, yet because patient and control samples were amplified and corrected together, any such skew would affect both groups equally. The naive, central memory and regulatory TCRB repertoires appeared to resemble one another more closely among patients than among healthy donors. Patients with type 1 diabetes made fewer insertions and deleted more nucleotides at VDJ recombination sites, implying thymic rearrangement abnormalities. Because cDNA was sequenced instead of genomic DNA, activated cells with high expression could be over-represented, although the groups did not differ in activation or CD3 levels. A moderate but significant shortening of TCRB CDR3 length was observed in type 1 diabetes patients in all four CD4+ subsets.

Each donor gave one peripheral blood draw, averaging approximately 0.12 L, which was collected into heparinised tubes. A BD FACSAria II was used to sort naive, central memory, regulatory and stem cell-like memory CD4+ T cells with a panel that included CD45RO, CCR7, CD25, CD127, CD95 and CD27. Purity was above 95% for every sorted population. PBMCs were isolated right away by Lymphoprep density gradient centrifugation and were stained directly, without culture. To minimize batch effects, samples were stained and sorted in pairs, one healthy donor with one patient per experiment. The V and J genes are TRBV18 and TRBJ1-5; the D gene is possibly TRBD1, with 5 bases matching. The sequence came from a woman aged 35 to 49 in good health. The sample consisted of naive CD4+ T cells from blood. The cell subset or site label for this specimen denotes: true naive CD4+ T cells. The nucleotides are TGTGCCAGCTCACTGGGGACTAACAATCAGCCCCAGCATTTT. Its amino acids are CASSLGTNNQPQHF.